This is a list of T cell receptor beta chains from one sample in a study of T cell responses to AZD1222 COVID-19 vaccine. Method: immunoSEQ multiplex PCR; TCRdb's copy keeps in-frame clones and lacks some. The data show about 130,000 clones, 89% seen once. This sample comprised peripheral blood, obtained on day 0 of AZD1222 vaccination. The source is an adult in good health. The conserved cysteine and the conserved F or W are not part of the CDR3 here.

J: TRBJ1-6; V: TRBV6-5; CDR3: ASSYSANSPLH
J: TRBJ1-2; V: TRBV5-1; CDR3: ASSSAGRGANYGYT
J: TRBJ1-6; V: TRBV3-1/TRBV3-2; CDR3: ARAGGGRNSPLH
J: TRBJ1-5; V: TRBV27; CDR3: ASSLGAGQPQH
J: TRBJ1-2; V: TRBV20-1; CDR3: RGTGRGGYT
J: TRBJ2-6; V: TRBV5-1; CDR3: ASSTRGGHLGSGANVLT
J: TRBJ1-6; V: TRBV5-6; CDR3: ASSLGQGARSPLH
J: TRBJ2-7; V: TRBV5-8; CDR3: ASSFRDRGVVEY
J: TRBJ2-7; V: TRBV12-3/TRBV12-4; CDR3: ASSLNVAGEQY
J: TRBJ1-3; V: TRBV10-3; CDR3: AIRGKPETGNTIY
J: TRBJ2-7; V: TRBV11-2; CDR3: ASTRQATSYEQY
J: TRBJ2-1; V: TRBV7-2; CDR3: ASSLFTSGESEQF
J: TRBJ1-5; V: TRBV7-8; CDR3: ASSHGHDQPQH
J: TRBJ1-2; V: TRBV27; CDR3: ASATGGGFGYT
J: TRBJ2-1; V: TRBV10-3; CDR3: AISETTTNEQF
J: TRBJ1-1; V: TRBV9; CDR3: ASSVGQGTEAF
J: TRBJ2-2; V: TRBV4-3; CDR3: ASSQERGVGELF
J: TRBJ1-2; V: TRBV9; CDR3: ASSVAGRLDYGYT
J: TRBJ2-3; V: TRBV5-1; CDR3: ASSPGLASGTQY
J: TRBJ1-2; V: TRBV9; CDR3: ASSVGQGAGGYT
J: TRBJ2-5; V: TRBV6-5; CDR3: ASSRQGKETQY
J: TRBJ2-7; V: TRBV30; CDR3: AWSPSVKGYSYEQY
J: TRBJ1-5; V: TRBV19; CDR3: ASSMELNQPQH
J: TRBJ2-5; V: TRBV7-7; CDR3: ASSLGPGFQETQY
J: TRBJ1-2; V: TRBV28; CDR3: ASSLTGFNYGYT
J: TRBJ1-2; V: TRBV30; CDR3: ASSLQGGYT